This is a list of T cell receptor beta chains from one sample in a study of blood T cell repertoires in COVID-19. TCRdb's copy holds only in-frame clones and misses some; the assay was immunoSEQ multiplex PCR. The sample records tens of thousands of clones, roughly four fifths being singletons. Sequencing used peripheral blood. Receptors originate from a man aged 65 to 79 with acute or convalescent COVID-19. Both conserved end residues are part of each CDR3. D genes are given only for firm matches. Clone size is given for some rows only: seen once, a few or many times, or a class if the clone is expanded.

j_gene | abundance | d_gene | v_gene | CDR3nt | CDR3aa
TRBJ2-5 | once | TRBD2 | TRBV5-1 | TGCGCCAGCAGCTTGGAGGGGACTAGAGGGGAGACCCAGTACTTC | CASSLEGTRGETQYF
TRBJ2-3 | few | - | TRBV19 | TGTGCCAGTAGTATCGGAGGGCCGCGAGATACGCAGTATTTT | CASSIGGPRDTQYF
TRBJ2-7 | hyperexpanded | TRBD2 | TRBV5-5 | TGTGCCAGCAGCGATGGGACTAGCGGGAGGCCGGCCCAGTACTTC | CASSDGTSGRPAQYF
TRBJ1-2 | - | - | TRBV5-6 | TGTGCCAGCAGCTTGGGGGAGAACTATGGCTACACCTTC | CASSLGENYGYTF
TRBJ1-1 | - | TRBD1 | TRBV19 | TGTGCCAGTAGTGGGCCAGGGGGTAGTGGAGCTTTCTTT | CASSGPGGSGAFF
TRBJ2-7 | once | - | TRBV10-1 | TGCGCCAGCAGTGACTACTACGAGCAGTACTTC | CASSDYYEQYF
TRBJ1-3 | once | - | TRBV30 | TGTGCCTGGAGTGTCAGGAACACCATATATTTT | CAWSVRNTIYF
TRBJ2-1 | - | - | TRBV9 | TGTGCCAGCAGCCCTCTTAGCGGAGATGAGCAGTTCTTC | CASSPLSGDEQFF
TRBJ1-2 | - | TRBD1 | TRBV6-5 | TGTGCCAGCAGTCTGACAGGGTACGGCTACACCTTC | CASSLTGYGYTF
TRBJ2-1 | - | - | TRBV7-2 | TGTGCCAGCAGCTTAGGGGGGGGCGTCCTTGAGCAGTTCTTC | CASSLGGGVLEQFF
TRBJ1-4 | - | TRBD1 | TRBV11-2 | TGTGCCAGCAGCTTAGTAAGCGGACAGGGACGGGAAAAACTGTTTTTT | CASSLVSGQGREKLFF
TRBJ2-2 | - | - | TRBV5-1 | TGCGCCAGCAGCCAGGTCAGGCCAGGTCAACCCGGGGAGCTGTTTTTT | CASSQVRPGQPGELFF
TRBJ2-7 | - | - | TRBV25-1 | TGTGCCAGCAGAGGGGGAAACGAGCAGTACTTC | CASRGGNEQYF
TRBJ1-1 | few | TRBD1 | TRBV6-5 | TGTGCCGTCCGTTTAACAGGGGCGAACACTGAAGCTTTCTTT | CAVRLTGANTEAFF
TRBJ2-3 | - | TRBD1 | TRBV28 | TGTGCCAGCAGTTCACCCCGGGACAGGTCAAGCACAGATACGCAGTATTTT | CASSSPRDRSSTDTQYF
TRBJ1-1 | - | - | TRBV28 | TGTGCCAGCAGTACTCAACTTGCGTGGGCTTTCTTT | CASSTQLAWAFF
TRBJ2-2 | - | TRBD1 | TRBV4-1 | TGCGCCAGCAGCCTCTTTGGGGGACAGGGAAGTGGCGGGGAGCTGTTTTTT | CASSLFGGQGSGGELFF
TRBJ1-2 | - | - | TRBV19 | TGTGCCAGTAGACCAGACAGGAACTATGGCTACACCTTC | CASRPDRNYGYTF
TRBJ2-7 | - | - | TRBV19 | TGTGCCAGTAGTATAGACCCAGGGATGAGCTCCTACGAGCAGTACTTC | CASSIDPGMSSYEQYF
TRBJ1-2 | once | TRBD1 | TRBV28 | TGTGCCAGCAGTTCGACAGGGAGCGGTGGCTACACCTTC | CASSSTGSGGYTF
TRBJ1-3 | few | - | TRBV29-1 | TGCAGCGTTGAAGATCCAAAGGGAGGGCCTGGAAACACCATATATTTT | CSVEDPKGGPGNTIYF
TRBJ2-7 | - | - | TRBV27 | TGTGCCAGCAGTCTTCAGGGCGAAGGCTACGAGCAGTACTTC | CASSLQGEGYEQYF
TRBJ2-4 | - | - | TRBV5-1 | TGCGCCAGCAGCTTGACAGAAGCCAAAAACATTCAGTACTTC | CASSLTEAKNIQYF
TRBJ1-5 | once | TRBD1 | TRBV15 | TGTGCCACCAGCACCGAAGGACAGGGGTATCAGCCCCAGCATTTT | CATSTEGQGYQPQHF
TRBJ1-1 | - | - | TRBV7-3 | TGTGCCAGCAGCGCCGGGACTCCCACTGAAGCTTTCTTT | CASSAGTPTEAFF
TRBJ1-4 | few | TRBD1 | TRBV3-1/TRBV3-2 | TGTGCCAGCAGCCATTCGGACAGGGGGCGGGAAAAACTGTTTTTT | CASSHSDRGREKLFF
TRBJ1-4 | - | - | TRBV3-1/TRBV3-2 | TGTGCCAGCAGCCAAGTAGGCGGCAGGGGTTATGAAAAACTGTTTTTT | CASSQVGGRGYEKLFF